The sequence of this T cell receptor beta chain was determined in a study of T cell repertoires in cytomegalovirus infection (dated by TCRdb to about 2019). Context from the whole study: The HLA type of each donor mattered for the analysis, because public TCR beta signatures pointed to carriage of CMV infection along with the matching HLA type.

What the authors observed across the whole study: The ex vivo response was dominated by HLA-C-restricted CMV-specific TCR beta clonotypes, and the single most frequent clonotype in two of eight donors was supplied by these HLA-C-restricted clonotypes. In both this cohort and an independent cohort of 350 or so donors, the cumulative frequency of public TCR beta family members distinguished carriers of CMV infection plus the relevant HLA type.

On this clonotype: No antigen is known for it. No base qualities exist here, and no much larger clone lies one base off it.

TCRdb names Illumina HiSeq 1500 as the instrument used. Starting from the raw public reads, TCRdb applied fastp trimming at Q25, assembled clones with MiXCR and retained in-frame beta chains. Entries are consolidated by CDR3 protein sequence, retaining the most common genes and DNA. The sample table lists 400,000 or so distinct CDR3 sequences, roughly 31% of them with a count of one. The ten largest clonotypes hold about 13% of the sample. The V end loses 4 bases and the J end loses 3 bases, and a stretch of 19 bases separates them. CDR1 and CDR2, per the germline V gene, are SGHVS and FQNEAQ. Counted from cysteine to phenylalanine, this CDR3 has 17 amino acids. The only DNA kept is the CDR3, 51 bases in frame from the first base.

This sequence originates from a human donor in good health (CMV status not recorded). Some clones in this sample may be carry-over from other donors' samples. The V and J genes are TRBV7-8 and TRBJ2-1; the D gene lacks a confident call. Sequences were obtained from PBMCs. For the CDR3, the sequence is CASSSSIRANLYNEQFF. The bases read TGTGCCAGCAGCTCATCGATTCGCGCAAATCTCTACAATGAGCAGTTCTTC. Joined to the reference TRBV7-8 and TRBJ2-1 proteins, this CDR3 gives the full variable domain: GAGVSQSPRYKVAKRGQDVALRCDPISGHVSLFWYQQALGQGPEFLTYFQNEAQLDKSGLPSDRFFAERPEGSVSTLKIQRTQQEDSAVYLCASSSSIRANLYNEQFFGPGTRLTVL.